This T cell receptor (beta chain) was obtained from a study of T cell changes during pregnancy in multiple sclerosis. Germline assignment: CDR1 SQVTM and CDR2 ANQGSEA. The CDR3 length is 13 residues. The V segment lost 5 bases and the J segment 4 bases; nucleotides outside the gene matches: 8. Only in-frame clones appear in the TCRdb table, and some are missing; sequencing was by immunoSEQ multiplex PCR. This table has about 100,000 clones, 92% appearing once. Specimen: peripheral blood, collected after pregnancy. The clonotype was recovered from a female donor with multiple sclerosis, enrolled in a pregnancy study. The V gene is TRBV29-1, the J gene TRBJ2-7; TRBD2 agrees at 7 bases. CDR3 sequence: CSVSSSGLYEQYF. DNA of the CDR3: TGCAGCGTTTCAAGTAGCGGGTTGTACGAGCAGTACTTC.